A single sample gave rise to the 29 T cell receptor beta chains below, sequenced in a study of CD8+ T cells in alopecia areata (dated by TCRdb to the late 2010s). The library was built by means of the immunoSEQ multiplex PCR assay. For TCR sequencing, RNA was extracted from every sample and reverse transcribed into cDNA to serve as template. The table was pulled from immuneACCESS by TCRdb, which kept in-frame rearrangements only. Such tables lose some clones; where checked, under half of the loss comes from unresolved V genes, and the rest has no known cause. Present in this sample are roughly 120,000 clones, roughly two fifths of which were seen just once. The ten biggest clones cover over 3% of the sample. The specimen was CD4+ T cells sorted from blood. These receptors all come from a human donor with alopecia areata.

This rearrangement joins TRBV23-1 to TRBJ2-6, with 11 bases matching TRBD1. TRBV23-1 is given ORF status, its function remaining uncertain. The CDR3 runs to 21 residues. J was trimmed by 1 base and V by 2 bases; bases with no gene match: 13. CDR3 DNA sequence: TGCGCCAGCAGTCAACCGGGACAGGGGGATCCTCAAGTATCTGGGGCCAACGTCCTGACTTTC. It codes for CASSQPGQGDPQVSGANVLTF.

This clone turned up a few times. V and J are TRBV29-1 and TRBJ2-5; TRBD1 matches at 7 bases. Germline CDR1 and CDR2: SQVTM and ANQGSEA. The J segment lost 5 bases and the V segment lost 3 bases, leaving 9 bases of the junction unmatched. The CDR3 is 14 amino acids. As DNA, the CDR3 is TGCAGCGTTGAGGGGGTGACAGGGTTGGAGACCCAGTACTTC. This encodes CSVEGVTGLETQYF. The full variable domain, with the rest looked up from reference TRBV29-1 and TRBJ2-5, is SAVISQKPSRDICQRGTSLTIQCQVDSQVTMMFWYRQQPGQSLTLIATANQGSEATYESGFVIDKFPISRPNLTFSTLTVSNMSPEDSSIYLCSVEGVTGLETQYFGPGTRLLVL.

The V call is TRBV6-5, the J call TRBJ2-7; D may match TRBD1 or TRBD2 (5 bases each). CDR1 is MNHEY and CDR2 is SVGAGI in the germline V gene. Trimming left V 8 bases short and J 4 bases short, with 12 bases between. The CDR3 is 12 residues long. The CDR3 loop reads CASPRGVYEQYF. The CDR3 DNA reads as TGTGCCAGCCCGAGAGGGGTTTACGAGCAGTACTTC.

This clone was counted a few times. V usage is TRBV28 and J usage is TRBJ1-1; 8 bases are a match to TRBD1. V shed 5 bases and J 1 base; nucleotides not matched to a gene: 9. Germline V gene data show CDR1 as MDHEN and CDR2 as SYDVKM. This CDR3 is 16 amino acids long. DNA for the CDR3: TGTGCCAGCAGTACCCAGGGGGCAGGGGAGAACACTGAAGCTTTCTTT. Protein: CASSTQGAGENTEAFF.

This clone was counted a few times. The rearrangement links TRBV29-1 to TRBJ1-5; possibly TRBD1 for D (5 bases). Germline values: CDR1 SQVTM, CDR2 ANQGSEA. V shed 4 bases and J shed 6 bases, with 13 bases lying between them. The CDR3 spans 13 residues. CDR3 in DNA: TGCAGCGTTGTGGGGGGAGACGGTCAGCCCCAGCATTTT. Amino acid sequence: CSVVGGDGQPQHF.

This clone was counted a few times. The chain uses TRBV29-1 and TRBJ1-2; TRBD1 agrees at 7 bases. The trim removed 7 bases at V and 0 bases at J, leaving 11 bases unmatched. In germline, CDR1 is SQVTM, CDR2 ANQGSEA. The CDR3 length is 15 residues. CDR3 nucleotides: TGCAGCGCAGAGGGACAGCGTACTTCTAACTATGGCTACACCTTC. It encodes CSAEGQRTSNYGYTF.

This clone has just a few counts. V gene TRBV29-1 combines with J gene TRBJ1-3; D gene ambiguous. CDR3 length: 14 residues. The ends were cut back, 4 bases at V and 1 base at J, with 11 bases in the middle. Germline-derived CDR1 and CDR2 are SQVTM and ANQGSEA. The CDR3 coding sequence is TGCAGCGTTGTTTCGCAGCCATCTGGAAACACCATATATTTT. Its protein is CSVVSQPSGNTIYF. The full variable domain, in which reference TRBV29-1 and TRBJ1-3 provide the parts outside the CDR3, is SAVISQKPSRDICQRGTSLTIQCQVDSQVTMMFWYRQQPGQSLTLIATANQGSEATYESGFVIDKFPISRPNLTFSTLTVSNMSPEDSSIYLCSVVSQPSGNTIYFGEGSWLTVV.

This chain links TRBV29-1 with TRBJ1-1, with D possibly being TRBD1 (6 bases). The CDR3 is made up of 14 amino acids. CDR1 is SQVTM and CDR2 is ANQGSEA in the germline V gene. V was shortened by 7 bases and J by 4 bases, with 19 bases between the two germline ends. The CDR3 bases are TGCAGCGCCGGTGGATGGGGGGCTGGCACTGAAGCTTTCTTT. Amino acid sequence: CSAGGWGAGTEAFF.

The chain recombines TRBV7-2 with TRBJ1-1; no clear D gene. Germline lookup yields CDR1 SGHTA and CDR2 FQGNSA. Trimming left V 5 bases short and J 10 bases short, with 20 bases between. The CDR3 sequence is 14 residues long. CDR3 nucleotide sequence: TGTGCCAGCAGCCTCGGGTTAGCCTCCCGGGGAGCTTTCTTT. The encoded protein is CASSLGLASRGAFF. Combining the CDR3 with reference TRBV7-2 and TRBJ1-1 gives the whole variable domain GAGVSQSPSNKVTEKGKDVELRCDPISGHTALYWYRQSLGQGLEFLIYFQGNSAPDKSGLPSDRFSAERTGGSVSTLTIQRTQQEDSAVYLCASSLGLASRGAFFGQGTRLTVV.

This clone was detected only a few times. The genes are TRBV25-1 and TRBJ2-7, with 8 bases lining up with TRBD2. Germline-derived CDR1 and CDR2 are MGHDK and SYGVNS. The CDR3 runs 14 residues. With V trimmed by 4 bases and J by 4 bases, 6 bases remained unmatched. The CDR3 loop is CASSGGLGPYEQYF. The CDR3 nucleotides are TGTGCCAGCAGTGGGGGACTAGGTCCTTACGAGCAGTACTTC.

This clone has a handful of counts. The chain is built from TRBV7-9 and TRBJ2-7; D ambiguous. Trimming cost V 3 bases and J 0 bases, with 9 bases left between them. The CDR3 runs to 14 residues. CDR1 and CDR2 (germline): SEHNR, FQNEAQ (reference sequence). This CDR3 is CASSLQSSSYEQYF. The CDR3 nucleotides are TGTGCCAGCAGCTTGCAGTCGAGCTCCTACGAGCAGTACTTC.

The chain employs TRBV4-3 and TRBJ2-1, with 8 bases aligning to TRBD2. The junction had 0 bases not matched to a gene; V was cut back by 1 base and J by 1 base. Germline assignment: CDR1 LGHNA and CDR2 YSLEER. The CDR3 covers 15 residues. CDR3 coding DNA: TGCGCCAGCAGCCAAGGCGGGGGGTCCTACAATGAGCAGTTCTTC. This sequence encodes CASSQGGGSYNEQFF.

This CDR3 is CASSQGPTQGAYEQYF. Written as DNA, the CDR3 is TGTGCCAGCAGCCAAGGCCCCACGCAGGGAGCCTACGAGCAGTACTTC. The chain employs TRBV4-2 and TRBJ2-7; D is tentatively TRBD1 or TRBD2 (5 bases each). The length of the CDR3 is 16 residues. Deletions cut 1 base from V and 2 bases from J, with 15 bases between. Germline V gene sequence: CDR1 LGHNA, CDR2 YNFKEQ.

The chain combines TRBV5-1 with TRBJ2-3, with D unresolved. Germline V gene sequence: CDR1 SGHRS, CDR2 YFSETQ. Between the trimmed V and J ends, which lost 0 bases and 1 base, there was a span of 15 bases. This CDR3 region has 17 residues. Written as DNA, the CDR3 is TGCGCCAGCAGCTTGGGTTCGTCTTACTCGGGCACAGATACGCAGTATTTT. Its protein product is CASSLGSSYSGTDTQYF.

A few counts support this clone. J is TRBJ2-3 and V is TRBV7-2, with a tentative D call TRBD1 (6 bases). Trimming removed 1 base at V and 6 bases at J, with 11 bases between. CDR1 and CDR2 from the germline V gene are SGHTA and FQGNSA. This CDR3 is 14 amino acids long. The CDR3 loop is CASSLGQGSDTQYF. The CDR3 DNA sequence: TGTGCCAGCAGCTTAGGCCAGGGGTCGGATACGCAGTATTTT.

J is TRBJ1-2 and V is TRBV18; TRBD1 agrees at 8 bases. Germline V gives CDR1 KGHSH, CDR2 LQKENI. The CDR3 has 13 amino acids. Germline trimming cut 6 bases from V and 3 bases from J; bases unmatched to any gene: 3. The CDR3 is CASSSTGDYGYTF. In nucleotides, the CDR3 is TGTGCCAGCTCGTCGACAGGGGACTATGGCTACACCTTC.

This clone showed up just a few times. V gene TRBV28 combines with J gene TRBJ2-4; D remains unclear. Trimming removed 5 bases at V and 0 bases at J, with 2 bases between. This CDR3 is built from 12 residues. Per the germline V gene, CDR1 is MDHEN and CDR2 is SYDVKM. Here the CDR3 reads CASSIAKNIQYF. As DNA, the CDR3 is TGTGCCAGCAGTATAGCCAAAAACATTCAGTACTTC.

This clone was counted a single time. V is TRBV29-1 and J is TRBJ2-3; D might be TRBD2 (7 bases). Trimming shortened V by 6 bases and J by 0 bases, and 13 bases separated the two germline ends. There are 14 residues in the CDR3. Germline CDR1 and CDR2: SQVTM and ANQGSEA. The CDR3 is CSVGGGSSTDTQYF. CDR3 nucleotide sequence: TGCAGCGTGGGAGGGGGTTCTAGCACAGATACGCAGTATTTT.

This clone has a handful of counts. The chain combines TRBV5-1 with TRBJ1-2; D ambiguous. In germline, CDR1 is SGHRS, CDR2 YFSETQ. The CDR3 contains 13 residues. The ends were cut back, 0 bases at V and 5 bases at J, with 8 bases in the middle. CDR3 protein: CASSLDSSYGYTF. CDR3 DNA sequence: TGCGCCAGCAGCTTGGACAGCTCTTATGGCTACACCTTC. Based on the CDR3 plus reference TRBV5-1 and TRBJ1-2, the full variable domain is KAGVTQTPRYLIKTRGQQVTLSCSPISGHRSVSWYQQTPGQGLQFLFEYFSETQRNKGNFPGRFSGRQFSNSRSEMNVSTLELGDSALYLCASSLDSSYGYTFGSGTRLTVV.

This clone was seen a handful of times. The V gene is TRBV7-9, the J gene TRBJ2-7, with D tentatively TRBD1 (5 bases). The CDR3 consists of 11 residues. V was pared by 5 bases and J by 7 bases, with 9 bases between. From germline, CDR1 is SEHNR and CDR2 FQNEAQ (reference sequence). This CDR3 reads CASSGAWEQYF. The CDR3 DNA sequence: TGTGCCAGCAGCGGGGCGTGGGAGCAGTACTTC. Full variable domain (outside the CDR3, taken from reference TRBV7-9 and TRBJ2-7): DTGVSQNPRHKITKRGQNVTFRCDPISEHNRLYWYRQTLGQGPEFLTYFQNEAQLEKSRLLSDRFSAERPKGSFSTLEIQRTEQGDSAMYLCASSGAWEQYFGPGTRLTVT.

The chain carries TRBV30 and TRBJ2-1; the D is unclear. V lost 1 base and J 5 bases, leaving 6 bases between the germline ends. Per germline, CDR1 GTSNPN and CDR2 SVGIG (reference sequence). This CDR3 has 12 residues. CDR3 sequence reads: CAWSGSHNEQFF. In DNA form, the CDR3 reads TGTGCCTGGAGTGGGAGCCACAATGAGCAGTTCTTC.

The rearrangement uses TRBV5-4 and TRBJ2-4; 9 bases agree with TRBD1. Germline V gene data show CDR1 as SGHNT and CDR2 as YYREEE (reference sequence). Unmatched junction bases numbered 9, after V lost 4 bases and J lost 4 bases. This CDR3 comprises 16 residues. CDR3 region: CASSPPADRGKNIQYF. In DNA form, the CDR3 reads TGTGCCAGCAGCCCCCCTGCGGACAGGGGAAAAAACATTCAGTACTTC. Based on the CDR3 plus reference TRBV5-4 and TRBJ2-4, the full variable domain is ETGVTQSPTHLIKTRGQQVTLRCSSQSGHNTVSWYQQALGQGPQFIFQYYREEENGRGNFPPRFSGLQFPNYSSELNVNALELDDSALYLCASSPPADRGKNIQYFGAGTRLSVL.

The CDR3, as DNA: TGTGCCAGCAGCGTAGAGCCCACAGATACGCAGTATTTT. The encoded protein is CASSVEPTDTQYF. V gene TRBV9 combines with J gene TRBJ2-3; D is uncertain. The CDR3 consists of 13 residues. Germline assignment: CDR1 SGDLS and CDR2 YYNGEE. The V gene lost 0 bases and the J gene lost 2 bases, with 4 bases spanning the gap.

This clone turned up a few times. This rearrangement joins TRBV29-1 to TRBJ1-1; D remains unclear. V was clipped by 5 bases and J by 4 bases, with 20 bases between them. The CDR3 covers 15 residues. Germline lookup yields CDR1 SQVTM and CDR2 ANQGSEA. CDR3 in DNA: TGCAGCGTTCTAGAATGGGCTCCACGAACCACTGAAGCTTTCTTT. Its protein is CSVLEWAPRTTEAFF.

The J gene is TRBJ2-2, the V gene TRBV5-1, with 9 bases matching TRBD2. This CDR3 has 17 amino acids. CDR1 is SGHRS, CDR2 YFSETQ, per germline. V lost 4 bases to trimming and J lost 4 bases; unmatched junction nucleotides: 11. The CDR3: CASSLEAGGPSTGELFF. As DNA, the CDR3 is TGCGCCAGCAGCCTGGAGGCGGGAGGGCCCAGCACCGGGGAGCTGTTTTTT.

This clone was detected once. The chain carries TRBV25-1 and TRBJ2-3; D call uncertain. The germline V and J ends were trimmed by 3 bases and 2 bases, with 9 bases remaining between them. CDR1 and CDR2 (germline): MGHDK, SYGVNS. CDR3 length: 14 amino acids. CDR3: CASSDSRHTDTQYF. For the CDR3, the DNA is TGTGCCAGCAGTGACTCAAGGCACACAGATACGCAGTATTTT.

The rearrangement uses TRBV30 and TRBJ2-5; D remains ambiguous. Trimming shortened V by 2 bases and J by 7 bases, and 14 bases separated the two germline ends. The length of the CDR3 is 13 residues. CDR1 and CDR2 from the germline V gene are GTSNPN and SVGIG (reference sequence). DNA of the CDR3: TGTGCCTGGAGTACCCTCCTTGGGTTGACCCAGTACTTC. It translates to CAWSTLLGLTQYF.

V and J are TRBV2 and TRBJ2-7, with 10 bases fitting TRBD2. The CDR3 sequence is 17 residues long. CDR1 and CDR2 (germline): SNHLY, FYNNEI. The V and J ends lost 4 bases and 0 bases, in that order; junction bases with no gene match: 9. The CDR3 loop is CASSVGLAGANSYEQYF. CDR3 DNA: TGTGCCAGCAGTGTGGGGCTAGCGGGAGCGAACTCCTACGAGCAGTACTTC.

This clone was seen once. The chain combines TRBV29-1 with TRBJ1-2; no reliable D call. The V gene's germline CDR1 is SQVTM and CDR2 ANQGSEA. V dropped 7 bases and J dropped 2 bases, with 5 bases sitting between them. The CDR3 spans 10 residues. CDR3 sequence reads: CSGGNYGYTF. The CDR3 bases are TGCAGCGGAGGGAACTATGGCTACACCTTC.